Presented here are 19 T cell receptor beta chains from one specimen sequenced in a study of PD-1 blockade in classical Hodgkin lymphoma. In every patient, relapse followed autologous stem cell transplantation, while exposure to brentuximab vedotin differed. TCRdb's copy holds only in-frame clones and misses some; the assay was immunoSEQ multiplex PCR. The sample lists about 36,000 clones, around 63% occurring once. Material: peripheral blood mononuclear cells (PBMCs), obtained before the second cycle of nivolumab. All receptors come from a human donor with classical Hodgkin lymphoma.

The J gene is TRBJ2-1, the V gene TRBV7-6; 8 nucleotides match TRBD2. Germline CDR1 is SGHVS and CDR2 is FNYEAQ. The CDR3 runs to 16 residues. Trimming took 2 bases from V and 7 from J; bases not matched to a gene: 10. CDR3 in DNA: TGTGCCAGCAGCTTATTTGCACCCTCGGGGGGGAATGAGCAGTTCTTC. This codes for CASSLFAPSGGNEQFF.

V usage is TRBV7-9 and J usage is TRBJ1-1; D remains ambiguous. The ends were cut back, 5 bases at V and 7 bases at J, with 17 bases in the middle. Germline lookup yields CDR1 SEHNR and CDR2 FQNEAQ (reference sequence). The CDR3 runs to 14 residues. The CDR3 loop is CASSRVEGGGEAFF. Written as DNA, the CDR3 is TGTGCCAGCAGCCGGGTCGAGGGAGGAGGTGAAGCTTTCTTT.

The genes are TRBV12-5 and TRBJ2-2; perhaps D is TRBD1 or TRBD2 (6 bases each). Germline V lookup: CDR1 LGHNT, CDR2 FRNRAP. This CDR3 is built from 14 residues. Trimming pared 5 bases from V and 11 bases from J, leaving 18 bases between. CDR3 amino acids: CASGPVLGGRELFF. The CDR3 region has the DNA TGTGCTAGTGGTCCGGTACTAGGGGGGCGCGAGCTGTTTTTT.

CDR3 bases: TGTGCCAGCAGTTTATATCCGACTAGCGGGGGGCCAACTGAGCAGTTCTTC. It yields the protein CASSLYPTSGGPTEQFF. This chain links TRBV27 with TRBJ2-1; the match to TRBD2 covers 13 bases. There are 17 residues in the CDR3. Per the germline V gene, CDR1 is MNHEY and CDR2 is SMNVEV (reference sequence). With 1 base clipped from V and 9 bases from J, the junction kept 9 bases outside the gene matches.

CDR3 in DNA: TGTGCCAGCAGCGTATCAGGCCGGGCCCCCCAAGAGACCCAGTACTTC. Protein: CASSVSGRAPQETQYF. The V call is TRBV9, the J call TRBJ2-5; no clear D gene. Germline V gives CDR1 SGDLS, CDR2 YYNGEE. The CDR3 has 16 residues. Trimming shortened V by 1 base and J by 1 base, and 14 bases separated the two germline ends.

The V call is TRBV19, the J call TRBJ1-5; TRBD1 matches at 9 bases. J lost 2 bases, V lost 7 bases, and 6 bases had no gene match. The CDR3 sequence is 15 residues long. CDR1 and CDR2 from the germline V gene are LNHDA and SQIVND (reference sequence). CDR3 protein: CASMKQGAGNQPQHF. CDR3 nucleotide sequence: TGTGCCAGTATGAAACAGGGGGCAGGCAATCAGCCCCAGCATTTT.

In this sample, this clone turned up a few times. V and J are TRBV6-6 and TRBJ2-1; 7 nucleotides match TRBD2. The CDR3 totals 14 residues. V lost 4 bases to trimming and J lost 7 bases; unmatched junction nucleotides: 7. In germline, CDR1 is MNHNY, CDR2 SVGAGI (reference sequence). The CDR3 spells CASSLSPGGNEQFF. CDR3 nucleotide sequence: TGTGCCAGCAGTTTGTCCCCCGGGGGGAATGAGCAGTTCTTC.

This chain links TRBV19 with TRBJ1-5; D possibly corresponds to TRBD1 (6 bases). Germline V gives CDR1 LNHDA, CDR2 SQIVND (reference sequence). Between the trimmed V and J ends, which lost 5 bases and 6 bases, there was a span of 17 bases. The CDR3 is 15 residues long. The CDR3 bases are TGTGCCAGTAGTCAGGCACGCCTAGGGGGTCAGCCCCAGCATTTT. It encodes CASSQARLGGQPQHF.

CDR3 DNA: TGTGCCAGCAGTGAAACGGCAGTCTATGGCTACACCTTC. This gives the protein CASSETAVYGYTF. This chain uses TRBV2 with TRBJ1-2, with D unresolved. This CDR3 is built from 13 residues. V lost 2 bases and J 4 bases, leaving 8 bases between the germline ends. Germline V gene data show CDR1 as SNHLY and CDR2 as FYNNEI.

V usage is TRBV4-2 and J usage is TRBJ2-7; D unresolved. Trimming removed 0 bases at V and 4 bases at J, with 13 bases between. The germline CDR1 and CDR2 sequences are LGHNA and YNFKEQ. There are 15 residues in the CDR3. CDR3 bases: TGTGCCAGCAGCCAAGATGCCCAGGTCGGATACGAGCAGTACTTC. It codes for CASSQDAQVGYEQYF.

Relative to its sample, this clone is medium-sized (0.01 to 0.1%). The chain joins TRBV7-3 to TRBJ1-5; tentative D call: TRBD1 (5 bases). The length of the CDR3 is 14 residues. Trimming cost V 0 bases and J 4 bases, with 7 bases left between them. The germline V gene encodes CDR1 SGHTA and CDR2 FQGTGA. CDR3 region: CASSLTGGNQPQHF. CDR3 DNA sequence: TGTGCCAGCAGCTTAACCGGGGGGAATCAGCCCCAGCATTTT.

V gene TRBV10-3 combines with J gene TRBJ2-2, with TRBD2 matching 10 bases. CDR3 length equals 14 residues. V lost 10 bases to trimming and J lost 4 bases; unmatched junction nucleotides: 6. Germline CDR1 reads ENHRY; CDR2 reads SYGVKD. The CDR3 DNA is TGTGCCAGCGCCGGGACTAGCGTCACCGGGGAGCTGTTTTTT. Translation gives CASAGTSVTGELFF.

As regards this clone: This same CDR3 is encoded by further DNA sequences in the sample. The chain links TRBV5-6 to TRBJ1-2; D not certain. V was clipped by 0 bases and J by 2 bases, with 5 bases between them. The CDR3 loop spans 13 amino acids. Germline V CDR1 and CDR2: SGHDT, YYEEEE. The CDR3 nucleotides are TGTGCCAGCAGCTTGGCAGGAAACTATGGCTACACCTTC. Protein product: CASSLAGNYGYTF.

The chain joins TRBV7-9 to TRBJ1-2; unclear D gene. Germline V lookup: CDR1 SEHNR, CDR2 FQNEAQ (reference sequence). The CDR3 has 16 amino acids. Between the trimmed V and J ends, which lost 5 bases and 4 bases, there was a span of 20 bases. The CDR3 DNA sequence: TGTGCCAGCAGCGGAATACTCAAGACGGCAGTCTATGGCTACACCTTC. Its protein product is CASSGILKTAVYGYTF.

This chain joins TRBV10-3 and TRBJ1-1; 7 nucleotides match TRBD1. CDR1 ENHRY and CDR2 SYGVKD come from the germline V gene. V dropped 10 bases and J dropped 2; count of bases not matched to a gene: 4. The CDR3 consists of 12 residues. For the CDR3, the DNA is TGTGCCAGCCGACAGGGTAACACTGAAGCTTTCTTT. Its translation is CASRQGNTEAFF.

The CDR3 loop reads CASLSGRADYGYTF. CDR3 nucleotides: TGTGCCAGCCTCTCCGGGAGGGCTGACTATGGCTACACCTTC. The V and J genes are TRBV6-5 and TRBJ1-2; D is undetermined. This CDR3 has 14 residues. Germline CDR1 and CDR2: MNHEY and SVGAGI. V lost 8 bases to trimming and J lost 3 bases, with 16 bases between them.

The rearrangement links TRBV29-1 to TRBJ1-2, with D tentatively TRBD1 (6 bases). The CDR3 extends over 14 amino acids. Germline-derived CDR1 and CDR2 are SQVTM and ANQGSEA. V was cut by 6 bases and J by 7 bases, with 21 bases left in between. The CDR3 sequence is CSVAGTPGDPGYTF. DNA of the CDR3: TGCAGCGTAGCCGGGACACCAGGGGACCCTGGCTACACCTTC.

The V gene is TRBV5-5, the J gene TRBJ2-5; a weak D match, TRBD1 (5 bases). CDR1 is SGHKS and CDR2 is YYEKEE in the germline V gene (reference sequence). The CDR3 loop spans 14 amino acids. Trimming left V 6 bases short and J 5 bases short, with 17 bases between. Written as DNA, the CDR3 is TGTGCCAGCAATTTGCAGGGTATTCACGAGACCCAGTACTTC. Translation: CASNLQGIHETQYF. Drawing the rest from reference TRBV5-5 and TRBJ2-5, the complete variable domain is DAGVTQSPTHLIKTRGQQVTLRCSPISGHKSVSWYQQVLGQGPQFIFQYYEKEERGRGNFPDRFSARQFPNYSSELNVNALLLGDSALYLCASNLQGIHETQYFGPGTRLLVL.

This clone came up once. CDR3 DNA sequence: TGTGCCAGCAGCTTAATCGGGGACTCCTACGAGCAGTACTTC. Its translation: CASSLIGDSYEQYF. This chain joins TRBV11-2 and TRBJ2-7; maybe TRBD2 (5 bases). Trimming removed 2 bases from V and 0 bases from J, with 8 bases in between. Per germline, CDR1 SGHAT and CDR2 FQNNGV. CDR3 length equals 14 residues. Full variable domain (outside the CDR3, taken from reference TRBV11-2 and TRBJ2-7): EAGVAQSPRYKIIEKRQSVAFWCNPISGHATLYWYQQILGQGPKLLIQFQNNGVVDDSQLPKDRFSAERLKGVDSTLKIQPAKLEDSAVYLCASSLIGDSYEQYFGPGTRLTVT.